The next 28 T cell receptor beta chains were all read from a single sample in a study of blood T cell repertoires in COVID-19. Generated by immunoSEQ multiplex PCR, the TCRdb table keeps only in-frame clones and is missing some. There are about 48,000 clones in the sample; about 88% occur only once, and 3% to 3.5% lies in the top ten. Sequenced material: PBMCs or T cells enriched from blood (not recorded which). These receptors were collected from a woman aged 45 to 65 who had recovered from COVID-19.

V usage is TRBV15 and J usage is TRBJ1-5; 9 nucleotides align to TRBD1. The CDR3 covers 18 residues. Germline V gene sequence: CDR1 LNHNV, CDR2 YYDKDF (reference sequence). V gave up 0 bases and J gave up 6 bases; unmatched junction bases: 12. Here the CDR3 DNA reads TGTGCCACCAGCAGAGACGGGTCGGGACAGGGACTCACTCAGCCCCAGCATTTT. Protein: CATSRDGSGQGLTQPQHF.

This sequence joins TRBV7-9 and TRBJ2-5, with 9 bases matching TRBD2. The CDR3 loop spans 16 amino acids. Trimming took 1 base from V and 5 from J; bases not matched to a gene: 8. The germline CDR1 and CDR2 sequences are SEHNR and FQNEAQ (reference sequence). The DNA of the CDR3 is TGTGCCAGCAGCTTAGTGGCGGGAGGGCCTGGGGAGACCCAGTACTTC. Protein product: CASSLVAGGPGETQYF. Full variable domain (remainder filled in from reference TRBV7-9 and TRBJ2-5): DTGVSQNPRHKITKRGQNVTFRCDPISEHNRLYWYRQTLGQGPEFLTYFQNEAQLEKSRLLSDRFSAERPKGSFSTLEIQRTEQGDSAMYLCASSLVAGGPGETQYFGPGTRLLVL.

This clone was seen only a few times. The chain combines TRBV7-8 with TRBJ2-7; 9 bases map to TRBD1. This CDR3 has 15 residues. The ends lost 5 bases at V and 2 bases at J; junction bases unmatched: 7. Germline V gene data show CDR1 as SGHVS and CDR2 as FQNEAQ. This CDR3 is CASSQTGQGTYEQYF. The CDR3 DNA reads as TGTGCCAGCAGCCAAACGGGACAGGGCACCTACGAGCAGTACTTC.

V usage is TRBV7-9 and J usage is TRBJ2-7; the D gene is possibly TRBD1 (5 bases). V lost 2 bases and J lost 7, with 27 bases in between. The length of the CDR3 is 18 residues. Germline lookup yields CDR1 SEHNR and CDR2 FQNEAQ (reference sequence). For the CDR3, the DNA is TGTGCCAGCAGCTTATTAACCGAGACAGCCTCAAGCCTAGAAGAGCAGTACTTC. Translated: CASSLLTETASSLEEQYF.

The V gene is TRBV7-2, the J gene TRBJ1-2; D call uncertain. V was trimmed by 5 bases and J by 8 bases, leaving 12 bases between them. Germline V gene data show CDR1 as SGHTA and CDR2 as FQGNSA. The CDR3 has 12 amino acids. The CDR3 here is CASSPYQAGYTF. In DNA form, the CDR3 reads TGTGCCAGCAGCCCCTACCAGGCCGGCTACACCTTC. The whole variable domain, filled in from reference TRBV7-2 and TRBJ1-2, reads GAGVSQSPSNKVTEKGKDVELRCDPISGHTALYWYRQSLGQGLEFLIYFQGNSAPDKSGLPSDRFSAERTGGSVSTLTIQRTQQEDSAVYLCASSPYQAGYTFGSGTRLTVV.

Only one count was recorded for this clone. This chain links TRBV27 with TRBJ2-3; 9 nucleotides match TRBD2. With V trimmed by 4 bases and J by 1 base, 3 bases remained unmatched. The germline CDR1 and CDR2 sequences are MNHEY and SMNVEV (reference sequence). CDR3 length: 15 residues. The CDR3 sequence is CASSSERGGTDTQYF. The CDR3 DNA reads TGTGCCAGCAGTTCCGAGCGGGGGGGCACAGATACGCAGTATTTT.

This chain joins TRBV4-2 and TRBJ2-5; 9 bases map to TRBD1. Per the germline V gene, CDR1 is LGHNA and CDR2 is YNFKEQ. The CDR3 is 15 amino acids. J gave up 4 bases and V 2 bases, and 5 bases lay outside the gene matches. CDR3 in DNA: TGTGCCAGCAGCCAACAAATGACAGGGGGAGAGACCCAGTACTTC. The encoded protein is CASSQQMTGGETQYF.

This clone has just a few counts. In nucleotides, the CDR3 is TGTGCCAGCAGCTTGGACAGGGCTGGAAACACCATATATTTT. Translated: CASSLDRAGNTIYF. V gene TRBV5-4 combines with J gene TRBJ1-3, with D possibly being TRBD1 (6 bases). This CDR3 region has 14 residues. Per germline, CDR1 SGHNT and CDR2 YYREEE (reference sequence). The V gene lost 0 bases and the J gene lost 2 bases, with 6 bases spanning the gap.

The chain is built from TRBV2 and TRBJ2-5; 12 bases are shared with TRBD2. This CDR3 region has 17 residues. V trimming: 7 bases; J trimming: 0 bases; junction bases outside the gene matches: 9. Germline lookup yields CDR1 SNHLY and CDR2 FYNNEI. This chain's CDR3 is CASNKGLAGPYQETQYF. CDR3 in DNA: TGTGCCAGCAATAAAGGACTAGCGGGACCCTACCAAGAGACCCAGTACTTC.

V usage is TRBV25-1 and J usage is TRBJ2-5; 8 bases fit TRBD1. V lost 2 bases to trimming and J lost 5 bases; unmatched junction nucleotides: 10. The CDR3 totals 16 residues. The germline CDR1 and CDR2 sequences are MGHDK and SYGVNS. Here the CDR3 DNA reads TGTGCCAGCAGTGAAAGTAGGACAGGGTTCGGGGAGACCCAGTACTTC. Protein product: CASSESRTGFGETQYF.

The chain has TRBV24-1 and TRBJ2-1, with D perhaps matching TRBD2 (6 bases). Trimming pared 6 bases from V and 8 bases from J, leaving 25 bases between. This CDR3 is built from 17 residues. The germline V gene encodes CDR1 KGHDR and CDR2 SFDVKD. The CDR3 bases are TGTGCCACCAGTTCAACTACACCGGGACGGGGGATCGATGAGCAGTTCTTC. Translation gives CATSSTTPGRGIDEQFF.

J is TRBJ1-4 and V is TRBV7-6; D may be TRBD1 (6 bases). The CDR3 is 16 amino acids. Trimming pared 2 bases from V and 8 bases from J, leaving 18 bases between. CDR1 is SGHVS, CDR2 FNYEAQ, per germline. CDR3 in amino acids: CASSLYLSGAGEKLFF. The CDR3 DNA sequence: TGTGCCAGCAGCTTATACCTATCAGGGGCAGGAGAAAAACTGTTTTTT.

This chain links TRBV28 with TRBJ1-2; TRBD1 matches 12 bases. This CDR3 has 17 amino acids. V dropped 4 bases and J dropped 4; count of bases not matched to a gene: 10. Germline V gene data show CDR1 as MDHEN and CDR2 as SYDVKM. In nucleotides, the CDR3 is TGTGCCAGCAGTTCGCAAGGGACAGGGGGCGCGATCTATGGCTACACCTTC. Translating it yields CASSSQGTGGAIYGYTF.

This clone appeared a few times. V usage is TRBV25-1 and J usage is TRBJ1-2; TRBD1 agrees at 8 bases. The CDR3 runs to 15 residues. Per the germline V gene, CDR1 is MGHDK and CDR2 is SYGVNS. The J segment lost 6 bases and the V segment lost 5 bases, leaving 11 bases of the junction unmatched. The CDR3 DNA sequence: TGTGCCAGCAGTCAGGGGTTCACAGGGGGGGATGGCTACACCTTC. Encoded protein: CASSQGFTGGDGYTF.

The chain links TRBV28 to TRBJ1-2; D is unresolved. The CDR3 covers 15 residues. Looked up from germline, CDR1 is MDHEN and CDR2 is SYDVKM. Trimming removed 3 bases from V and 8 bases from J, with 19 bases in between. The DNA for the CDR3 is TGTGCCAGCAGTTTGGCTGACATTTTCGTAACGGGCTACACCTTC. Encoded protein: CASSLADIFVTGYTF.

The chain couples TRBV5-4 to TRBJ2-7; perhaps TRBD1 as D (5 bases). The germline gives CDR1 SGHNT, CDR2 YYREEE (reference sequence). V lost 2 bases, J lost 0 bases, and 9 bases lay in between. The CDR3 length is 14 residues. The CDR3 here is CASSFQGSSYEQYF. Written as DNA, the CDR3 is TGTGCCAGCAGCTTCCAGGGTTCCTCCTACGAGCAGTACTTC. Together with reference TRBV5-4 and TRBJ2-7, the CDR3 gives the full variable domain: ETGVTQSPTHLIKTRGQQVTLRCSSQSGHNTVSWYQQALGQGPQFIFQYYREEENGRGNFPPRFSGLQFPNYSSELNVNALELDDSALYLCASSFQGSSYEQYFGPGTRLTVT.

The V gene is TRBV6-1, the J gene TRBJ1-3, with 8 nucleotides matching TRBD1. The V gene's germline CDR1 is MNHNS and CDR2 SASEGT. The J segment lost 2 bases and the V segment lost 1 base, leaving 7 bases of the junction unmatched. CDR3 length: 17 amino acids. The CDR3 protein is CASSEGWGQVAGNTIYF. The CDR3 DNA sequence: TGTGCCAGCAGTGAAGGCTGGGGACAGGTCGCTGGAAACACCATATATTTT.

The chain carries TRBV18 and TRBJ1-4; D ambiguous. CDR3 length equals 16 residues. Germline values: CDR1 KGHSH, CDR2 LQKENI. V was cut by 2 bases and J by 4 bases, with 14 bases left in between. The CDR3 region is CASSPTWGGINEKLFF. The DNA of the CDR3 is TGTGCCAGCTCACCAACCTGGGGAGGGATTAATGAAAAACTGTTTTTT. The entire variable domain, with the rest obtained from reference TRBV18 and TRBJ1-4, is as follows: NAGVMQNPRHLVRRRGQEARLRCSPMKGHSHVYWYRQLPEEGLKFMVYLQKENIIDESGMPKERFSAEFPKEGPSILRIQQVVRGDSAAYFCASSPTWGGINEKLFFGSGTQLSVL.

The V gene is TRBV2, the J gene TRBJ2-7; 8 nucleotides align to TRBD2. Germline V gene data show CDR1 as SNHLY and CDR2 as FYNNEI. This CDR3 has 14 residues. V lost 2 bases and J lost 6; bases outside the gene matches: 6. The CDR3 protein is CASSENGGGLEQYF. The CDR3 bases are TGTGCCAGCAGTGAAAACGGGGGGGGCCTCGAGCAGTACTTC.

Only one count was recorded for this clone. This chain uses TRBV29-1 with TRBJ2-3; TRBD1 is a possible D gene (6 bases). Trimming pared 2 bases from V and 1 base from J, leaving 10 bases between. This CDR3 has 14 residues. CDR1 is SQVTM, CDR2 ANQGSEA, per germline. CDR3 region: CSVEIRTGTDTQYF. Written as DNA, the CDR3 is TGCAGCGTTGAAATAAGGACAGGCACAGATACGCAGTATTTT.

The chain combines TRBV19 with TRBJ2-5; TRBD2 agrees at 7 bases. Germline values: CDR1 LNHDA, CDR2 SQIVND (reference sequence). This CDR3 spans 13 amino acids. V shed 5 bases and J 4 bases; nucleotides not matched to a gene: 4. The DNA for the CDR3 is TGTGCCAGTAGTGAGCGGGACGGAGAGACCCAGTACTTC. The encoded protein is CASSERDGETQYF.

This chain connects TRBV29-1 to TRBJ1-5; TRBD1 matches 8 bases. This CDR3 is 18 amino acids long. V lost 2 bases to trimming and J lost 0 bases; unmatched junction nucleotides: 12. Germline assignment: CDR1 SQVTM and CDR2 ANQGSEA. The CDR3 nucleotides read TGCAGCGTTGAAAAGGGCCCCCAGGGGGCCCTTAGCAATCAGCCCCAGCATTTT. Its protein is CSVEKGPQGALSNQPQHF.

CDR3 nucleotides: TGTGCTAGTGGTTTGGTTGGGACTAGCGGGGGTCTGGATGAGCAGTTCTTC. Its protein is CASGLVGTSGGLDEQFF. The V call is TRBV12-5, the J call TRBJ2-1; 14 bases are a match to TRBD2. Losses at the gene ends were 0 bases for V and 8 bases for J; bases not matched to a gene: 6. The CDR3 loop spans 17 amino acids. Germline V lookup: CDR1 LGHNT, CDR2 FRNRAP.

The chain has TRBV2 and TRBJ2-2, with D tentatively TRBD2 (6 bases). Between the trimmed V and J ends, which lost 6 bases and 1 base, there was a span of 15 bases. The CDR3 covers 16 residues. Germline V lookup: CDR1 SNHLY, CDR2 FYNNEI. Here the CDR3 DNA reads TGTGCCAGCAGCCTTCTGGGACTCCTGAACACCGGGGAGCTGTTTTTT. Amino acid sequence: CASSLLGLLNTGELFF.

The V call is TRBV5-8, the J call TRBJ2-5, with 7 positions matching TRBD1. Trimming removed 0 bases from V and 2 bases from J; junction bases left unmatched: 4. This CDR3 comprises 15 residues. Germline V gene lookup returns CDR1 SGHTS and CDR2 YDEGEE. The CDR3 nucleotides are TGTGCCAGCAGCTTGGTAGGGGGACAGCAAGAGACCCAGTACTTC. Protein: CASSLVGGQQETQYF.

The gene calls are TRBV29-1 and TRBJ2-7, with TRBD1 as a possible D gene (6 bases). Per the germline V gene, CDR1 is SQVTM and CDR2 is ANQGSEA. V was cut by 5 bases and J by 2 bases, with 19 bases left in between. The CDR3 extends over 15 amino acids. The CDR3 bases are TGCAGCGTTCTTAAGTTGAGGGGGATCACCTACGAGCAGTACTTC. As protein: CSVLKLRGITYEQYF.

This chain uses TRBV2 with TRBJ2-7; perhaps TRBD2 as D (5 bases). V lost 7 bases and J 3 bases, leaving 16 bases between the germline ends. This CDR3 is built from 14 residues. The germline CDR1 and CDR2 sequences are SNHLY and FYNNEI. CDR3 DNA: TGTGCCAGCATTAAAGGACTGACGTTCTACGAGCAGTACTTC. Residues: CASIKGLTFYEQYF.

V usage is TRBV11-3 and J usage is TRBJ1-2, with D unresolved. The germline V gene encodes CDR1 SGHNT and CDR2 YENEEA. The V gene lost 1 base and the J gene lost 1 base, with 7 bases spanning the gap. This CDR3 comprises 14 residues. CDR3 region: CASSLAPGNYGYTF. DNA of the CDR3: TGTGCCAGCAGCTTAGCCCCGGGTAACTATGGCTACACCTTC. The whole variable domain, remainder taken from reference TRBV11-3 and TRBJ1-2, is EAGVVQSPRYKIIEKKQPVAFWCNPISGHNTLYWYLQNLGQGPELLIRYENEEAVDDSQLPKDRFSAERLKGVDSTLKIQPAELGDSAVYLCASSLAPGNYGYTFGSGTRLTVV.